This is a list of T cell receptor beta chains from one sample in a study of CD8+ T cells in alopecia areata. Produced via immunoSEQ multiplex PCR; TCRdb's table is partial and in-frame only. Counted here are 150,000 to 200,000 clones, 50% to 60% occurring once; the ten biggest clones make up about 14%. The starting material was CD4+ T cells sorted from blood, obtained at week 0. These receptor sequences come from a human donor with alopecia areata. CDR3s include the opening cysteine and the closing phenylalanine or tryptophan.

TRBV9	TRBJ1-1	CASSVDSGFMAFF
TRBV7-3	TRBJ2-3	CASSLGLAGVTDTQYF
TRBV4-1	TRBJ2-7	CASSPRGQGGSREQYF
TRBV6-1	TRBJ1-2	CASSPQWGNYGYTF
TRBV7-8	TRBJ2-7	CASSQSTSGGKRAYEQYF
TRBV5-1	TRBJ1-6	CASSLDPNHYNSPLHF
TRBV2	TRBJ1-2	CASSGSPGQGIDGYTF
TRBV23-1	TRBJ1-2	CASKPGQGANYGYTF
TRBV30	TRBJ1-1	CAWREVGGAFF
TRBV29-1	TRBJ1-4	CSVTDIQTNEKLFF
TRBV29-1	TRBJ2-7	CSVDWSTGVGYEQYF
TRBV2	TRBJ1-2	CASIPGQGVSGYTF
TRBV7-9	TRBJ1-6	CASSLIREHSPLHF
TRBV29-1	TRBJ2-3	CSVEGGWGDTQYF
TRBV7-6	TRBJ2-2	CASSFPGQHPTLFF
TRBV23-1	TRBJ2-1	CASIKRDRIKAQFF
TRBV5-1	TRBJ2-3	CASSPGLAGGTDTQYF
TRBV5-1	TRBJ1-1	CASSLDRGNTEAFF
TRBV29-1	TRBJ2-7	CSVEEGNYEQYF
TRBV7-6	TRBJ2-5	CASSLGLARIPETQYF
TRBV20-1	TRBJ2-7	CSASGGSEQYF
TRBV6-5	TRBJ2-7	CASSRLGSYEQYF
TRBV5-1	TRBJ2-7	CASSLAPIQGSEQYF
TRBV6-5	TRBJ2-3	CATWTGGTDTQYF
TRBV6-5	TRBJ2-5	CASSYYSGRGGETQYF
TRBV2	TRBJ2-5	CASRPHGQGETQYF
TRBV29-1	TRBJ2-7	CSVAGTSGVTYEQYF
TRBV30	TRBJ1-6	CAWSVLKYNSPLHF
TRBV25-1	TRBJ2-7	CARNPPGWYEQYF
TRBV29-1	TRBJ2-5	CSVDSIHPRETQYF
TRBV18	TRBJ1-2	CASSPDGGGYTF
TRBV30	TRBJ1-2	CAWSGNPPGQVAF
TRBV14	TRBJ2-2	CASRGARTGELFF
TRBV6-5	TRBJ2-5	CASSLRGGQQSAQYF
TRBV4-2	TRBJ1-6	CASSQGSRGLSPLHF
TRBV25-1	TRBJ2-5	CASSEYRGRKTQYF
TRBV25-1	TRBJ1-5	CASSEFNQPQHF
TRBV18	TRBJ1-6	CASSPPGSPLHF
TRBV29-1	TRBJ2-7	CSVAGQLTYEQYF
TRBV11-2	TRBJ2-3	CASSLGLQDTQYF
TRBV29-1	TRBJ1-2	CSVVPGDRGGYGYTF
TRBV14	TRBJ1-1	CASSLLTGRTEAFF
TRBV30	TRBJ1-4	CAWSVPRVNEKLFF
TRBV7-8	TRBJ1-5	CASSLGILGDQPQHF
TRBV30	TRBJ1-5	CAWSVNDQPQHF
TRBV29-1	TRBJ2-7	CSVRLPGNTEQYF
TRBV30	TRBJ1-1	CAHSRGLNTEAFF
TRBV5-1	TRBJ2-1	CASSMGLEFNEQFF
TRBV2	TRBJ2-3	CASRGGLGTDTQYF
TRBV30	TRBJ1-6	CAWNDRGQGPLHF
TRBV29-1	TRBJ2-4	CSASKGVWSKNIQYF